In this sample, the clone carrying this TCR beta chain turned up many times. Its antigen is not known. The CDR3 length is 13 residues. V lost 6 bases and J 1 base, leaving 9 bases between the germline ends. CDR1 is MDHEN, CDR2 SYDVKM, per germline. MiXCR, applied by TCRdb to the 5' RACE reads, yields one record per CDR3 protein. The table shows about 300,000 distinct CDR3 sequences, with around 21% occurring only once. These data are taken from a study of CD8 T cells in ankylosing spondylitis. Study-wide results and limits: Disease-linked clones were reportedly significantly enriched in matched ankylosing spondylitis synovial fluid. Ankylosing spondylitis blood appeared to be characterized by a TCR beta motif of several highly homologous variants. Prior literature has documented some motif variants in synovial fluid and blood from reactive arthritis.

The sample consisted of blood, either unsorted or a sorted T cell fraction (not recorded which). The TCR sequence derives from a female donor with ankylosing spondylitis or in good health (not recorded which). The chain links TRBV28 to TRBJ1-2; maybe TRBD1 (5 bases). The CDR3 reads CASSRQLNYGYTF. For the CDR3, the DNA is TGTGCCAGCAGCCGACAGCTTAACTATGGCTACACCTTC.